One and the same sample provided the 24 T cell receptor beta chains below, sequenced in a study of control samples from healthy donors and cancer patients. Profiled with immunoSEQ multiplex PCR; TCRdb holds only in-frame clones, not every one. Altogether under 40,000 clones are present, 65% to 85% being singletons, with the ten largest covering around a fifth. Sequences were obtained from PBMCs. The receptor source for this set is an older woman with lung cancer.

Written as DNA, the CDR3 is TGTGCCAGCAGCCTAAGGACTCCCAGCGCCCAAGAGACCCAGTACTTC. Residues: CASSLRTPSAQETQYF. The V call is TRBV3-1 (or the pseudogene TRBV3-2), the J call TRBJ2-5; the D gene is possibly TRBD2 (5 bases). The germline gives CDR1 LGHDT, CDR2 YNNKEL (reference sequence). V lost 4 bases and J 1 base, leaving 16 bases between the germline ends. The CDR3 loop spans 16 amino acids.

For this clone: Other DNA variants within this sample encode the same CDR3. The genes are TRBV6-2 or TRBV6-3 and TRBJ1-2; D possibly corresponds to TRBD1 (6 bases). Looked up from germline, CDR1 is MNHEY and CDR2 is SVGEGT. Trimming cost V 2 bases and J 7 bases, with 17 bases left between them. CDR3 length equals 15 residues. The CDR3 sequence: CASSYGPGGGSGYTF. CDR3 DNA: TGTGCCAGCAGTTACGGGCCGGGGGGCGGCTCTGGCTACACCTTC.

The chain employs TRBV6-1 and TRBJ1-6; D call uncertain. The CDR3 runs 12 residues. Between the trimmed V and J ends, which lost 3 bases and 9 bases, there was a span of 6 bases. Germline V gives CDR1 MNHNS, CDR2 SASEGT. The CDR3 protein is CASSDRSSPLHF. CDR3 nucleotides: TGTGCCAGCAGTGACAGGTCTTCACCCCTCCACTTT.

This sequence joins TRBV7-9 and TRBJ1-1, with D perhaps TRBD1 (5 bases). The germline V gene encodes CDR1 SEHNR and CDR2 FQNEAQ (reference sequence). The germline V and J ends were trimmed by 1 base and 10 bases, with 13 bases remaining between them. This CDR3 has 13 residues. CDR3 amino acids: CASSLGQGGGAFF. The CDR3 DNA is TGTGCCAGCAGCTTAGGGCAGGGCGGCGGAGCTTTCTTT.

The chain joins TRBV15 to TRBJ2-3, with D unresolved. Trimming shortened V by 3 bases and J by 4 bases, and 5 bases separated the two germline ends. Germline lookup yields CDR1 LNHNV and CDR2 YYDKDF (reference sequence). This CDR3 region has 12 residues. The chain's CDR3 is CATSRYADTQYF. For the CDR3, the DNA is TGTGCCACCAGCAGGTATGCAGATACGCAGTATTTT.

The chain employs TRBV7-2 and TRBJ1-4; 7 nucleotides agree with TRBD1. Trimming at V came to 0 bases and at J to 7 bases, leaving 5 bases not matched to a gene. The germline CDR1 and CDR2 sequences are SGHTA and FQGNSA. The CDR3 totals 15 residues. CDR3 DNA sequence: TGTGCCAGCAGCTTAGCTACAGGGGCGGCTGAAAAACTGTTTTTT. Its protein is CASSLATGAAEKLFF.

The chain uses TRBV15 and TRBJ1-1; D gene uncertain. The V and J ends lost 1 base and 0 bases respectively, with 18 bases between them. The CDR3 has 18 residues. Per germline, CDR1 LNHNV and CDR2 YYDKDF (reference sequence). The CDR3 nucleotides are TGTGCCACCAGCAGAGTCTCAGGCGGCCGGGGTATGAACACTGAAGCTTTCTTT. This encodes CATSRVSGGRGMNTEAFF.

The V gene is TRBV14, the J gene TRBJ2-1; D unclear. This CDR3 spans 13 amino acids. CDR1 and CDR2 from the germline V gene are SGHDN and FVKESK. Trimming cost V 0 bases and J 7 bases, with 7 bases left between them. The CDR3 DNA reads TGTGCCAGCAGCCAAGAATTATGGAATGAGCAGTTCTTC. Its translation is CASSQELWNEQFF.

As for this clone: The conserved closing phenylalanine or tryptophan is absent in this CDR3, likely reflecting a read error. Because the CDR3's place on the DNA is in doubt, the DNA is left out and the CDR3 is given as listed by TCRdb. The chain recombines TRBV6-1 with TRBJ1-2. From its first to its last residue, the CDR3 has 12 amino acids. CDR1 and CDR2 from the germline V gene are MNHNS and SASEGT. The CDR3 spells CASSEAQRDRQV.

The chain combines TRBV21-1 with TRBJ1-6. TRBV21-1 is reported as a pseudogene. The CDR3 is 14 residues long. The chain's CDR3 is CASLGGLGGSPLHF. The CDR3 region has the DNA TGTGCCAGCCTGGGTGGACTTGGAGGCTCACCCCTCCACTTT.

This clone was observed a few times. The V call is TRBV5-1, the J call TRBJ1-2; 8 bases match TRBD1. V lost 4 bases to trimming and J lost 10 bases; unmatched junction nucleotides: 6. Germline V gene lookup returns CDR1 SGHRS and CDR2 YFSETQ. The CDR3 is 12 amino acids. The CDR3 spells CASSVDREDYTF. Written as DNA, the CDR3 is TGCGCCAGCAGCGTGGACAGGGAGGACTACACCTTC.

The chain employs TRBV11-2 and TRBJ2-3; the D is unclear. The CDR3 is 13 residues long. V lost 5 bases and J 4 bases, leaving 10 bases between the germline ends. The V gene's germline CDR1 is SGHAT and CDR2 FQNNGV. In DNA form, the CDR3 reads TGTGCCAGCAGCACCGGACGAGCAGATACGCAGTATTTT. This sequence encodes CASSTGRADTQYF.

This clone turned up a few times. The chain is built from TRBV27 and TRBJ2-1; either TRBD1 or TRBD2 may fit D (7 bases each). The V and J ends lost 7 bases and 8 bases respectively, with 15 bases between them. In germline, CDR1 is MNHEY, CDR2 SMNVEV (reference sequence). The CDR3 length is 13 residues. CDR3 amino acids: CASTGGADDEQFF. The CDR3 nucleotides are TGTGCCAGCACAGGGGGGGCTGACGATGAGCAGTTCTTC.

This clone was seen once. The chain carries TRBV5-4 and TRBJ2-3; 7 nucleotides align to TRBD2. V dropped 4 bases and J dropped 5; count of bases not matched to a gene: 7. This CDR3 comprises 14 residues. Per germline, CDR1 SGHNT and CDR2 YYREEE (reference sequence). For the CDR3, the DNA is TGTGCCAGCAGCCCGAGCGGGATTAGAGATACGCAGTATTTT. Its translation: CASSPSGIRDTQYF.

V gene TRBV5-6 combines with J gene TRBJ1-5; the D is unclear. V dropped 0 bases and J dropped 0 bases, with 7 bases sitting between them. CDR1 SGHDT and CDR2 YYEEEE come from the germline V gene. The length of the CDR3 is 15 residues. The CDR3 spells CASSLEGFSNQPQHF. CDR3 DNA: TGTGCCAGCAGCTTGGAGGGATTTAGCAATCAGCCCCAGCATTTT. The full variable domain, in which reference TRBV5-6 and TRBJ1-5 provide the parts outside the CDR3, is DAGVTQSPTHLIKTRGQQVTLRCSPKSGHDTVSWYQQALGQGPQFIFQYYEEEERQRGNFPDRFSGHQFPNYSSELNVNALLLGDSALYLCASSLEGFSNQPQHFGDGTRLSIL.

This clone has only a few counts. The chain links TRBV18 to TRBJ1-5; perhaps TRBD1 as D (6 bases). V was pared by 3 bases and J by 2 bases, with 14 bases between. The CDR3 covers 16 residues. CDR1 is KGHSH and CDR2 is LQKENI in the germline V gene. CDR3 bases: TGTGCCAGCTCACCGGCAGGGGCGAGCGGCAATCAGCCCCAGCATTTT. Amino acids: CASSPAGASGNQPQHF.

V gene TRBV5-6 combines with J gene TRBJ2-7; weak D call: TRBD1 (6 bases). The CDR3 is 13 residues long. V was cut by 2 bases and J by 7 bases, with 13 bases left in between. Germline V gives CDR1 SGHDT, CDR2 YYEEEE. This CDR3 reads CASSFNRVGEQYF. CDR3 nucleotide sequence: TGTGCCAGCAGCTTTAACAGGGTTGGAGAGCAGTACTTC.

The V gene is TRBV27, the J gene TRBJ2-7, with TRBD1 as a possible D gene (5 bases). CDR1 and CDR2 (germline): MNHEY, SMNVEV (reference sequence). CDR3 length equals 15 residues. V gave up 4 bases and J gave up 2 bases, with 15 bases separating them. The CDR3 loop is CASSSLIGQAYEQYF. DNA of the CDR3: TGTGCCAGCAGTTCACTCATTGGACAAGCCTACGAGCAGTACTTC.

This chain links TRBV30 with TRBJ1-4; TRBD1 matches 8 bases. This CDR3 has 15 residues. Per germline, CDR1 GTSNPN and CDR2 SVGIG (reference sequence). V dropped 3 bases and J dropped 5; count of bases not matched to a gene: 8. Here the CDR3 reads CAWRGNRGLNEKLFF. CDR3 bases: TGTGCCTGGAGAGGAAACAGGGGGTTAAATGAAAAACTGTTTTTT.

This chain connects TRBV19 to TRBJ1-5; D perhaps matches TRBD1 (6 bases). Germline V CDR1 and CDR2: LNHDA, SQIVND (reference sequence). CDR3 length equals 15 residues. Deletions cut 10 bases from V and 0 bases from J, with 16 bases between. The chain's CDR3 is CATRRGTNSNQPQHF. The CDR3 region has the DNA TGTGCCACCCGCCGCGGGACAAATAGCAATCAGCCCCAGCATTTT.

The rearrangement links TRBV5-1 to TRBJ1-2; no reliable D call. CDR3 length equals 14 residues. V lost 0 bases, J lost 4 bases, and 10 bases lay in between. From germline, CDR1 is SGHRS and CDR2 YFSETQ. The CDR3 reads CASSLDGSSYGYTF. CDR3 bases: TGCGCCAGCAGCTTGGATGGCAGCTCCTATGGCTACACCTTC.

The CDR3 sequence: CASGGIGDGYTF. The CDR3 coding sequence is TGTGCCAGCGGGGGGATTGGGGATGGCTACACCTTC. The chain uses TRBV12-3 or TRBV12-4 and TRBJ1-2, with a weak D call TRBD1 (5 bases). Trimming pared 8 bases from V and 6 bases from J, leaving 13 bases between. This CDR3 spans 12 amino acids.

This clone was detected once. The gene calls are TRBV5-1 and TRBJ1-2, with D possibly TRBD1 on 5 matching bases. Germline V lookup: CDR1 SGHRS, CDR2 YFSETQ. CDR3 size: 15 residues. Trimming removed 0 bases at V and 6 bases at J, with 15 bases between. CDR3 DNA sequence: TGCGCCAGCAGCTTGGACAGGCCCCTCTATGATGGCTACACCTTC. Encoded protein: CASSLDRPLYDGYTF.

The chain joins TRBV10-3 to TRBJ2-3; D not certain. V was shortened by 4 bases and J by 0 bases, with 11 bases between the two germline ends. Germline V lookup: CDR1 ENHRY, CDR2 SYGVKD. This CDR3 region has 15 residues. The CDR3 DNA follows: TGTGCCATCAGTGTTGCCAGAAAGAGCACAGATACGCAGTATTTT. Protein sequence: CAISVARKSTDTQYF.